The following is a T cell receptor (beta chain) sequence with its context. The data derive from a study of T cells after yellow fever vaccination. CDR3 size: 14 residues. The junction had 8 bases not matched to a gene; V was cut back by 4 bases and J by 8 bases. TCRdb reprocessed the 5' RACE reads with MiXCR, giving one entry per CDR3 protein. The data contain almost 600,000 distinct CDR3 sequences, less than 15% of them singletons. The V and J genes are TRBV12-3 or TRBV12-4 and TRBJ2-1, with 7 bases aligning to TRBD2. The material was PBMCs, obtained on the day of the yellow fever booster vaccination. This sequence originates from a man younger than 45 who received the YFV17D yellow fever vaccine. The CDR3 DNA sequence: TGTGCCAGCAGTTACCAGACTAGCATTGATGAGCAGTTCTTC. Translated, it gives CASSYQTSIDEQFF.